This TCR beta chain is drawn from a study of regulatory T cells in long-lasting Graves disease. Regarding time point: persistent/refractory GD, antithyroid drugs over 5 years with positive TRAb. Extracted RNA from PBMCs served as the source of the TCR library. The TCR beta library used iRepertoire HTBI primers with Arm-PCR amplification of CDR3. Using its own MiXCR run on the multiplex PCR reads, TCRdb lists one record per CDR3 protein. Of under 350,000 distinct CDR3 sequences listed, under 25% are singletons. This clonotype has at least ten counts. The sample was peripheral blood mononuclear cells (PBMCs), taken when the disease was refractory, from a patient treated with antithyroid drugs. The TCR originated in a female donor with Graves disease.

The CDR3: CASSFSLDGGANYGYTF. CDR3 coding DNA: TGTGCCAGCAGTTTTAGCTTGGACGGAGGAGCTAACTATGGCTACACCTTC. The V call is TRBV28, the J call TRBJ1-2, with D hard to call. The length of the CDR3 is 17 residues. Trimming left V 3 bases short and J 0 bases short, with 17 bases between. In germline, CDR1 is MDHEN, CDR2 SYDVKM.